One and the same sample provided the 12 T cell receptor beta chains below, sequenced in a study of identical twins. TCRdb passed the 5' RACE reads through MiXCR, listing each CDR3 protein once. Among about 530,000 distinct CDR3 sequences listed, roughly 15% were seen once. These data also formed part of another study, on yellow fever vaccine responses in identical twins.

Sequenced sample: CD4+ T cells sorted from blood. These receptors all stem from a woman under 30 in good health.

V usage is TRBV29-1 and J usage is TRBJ1-2; D ambiguous. The CDR3 consists of 11 residues. With 2 bases removed from V and 8 bases from J, the gap between germline ends came to 9 bases. Germline-derived CDR1 and CDR2 are SQVTM and ANQGSEA. The CDR3 loop is CSVESGIGYTF. In DNA form, the CDR3 reads TGCAGCGTTGAATCCGGGATCGGCTACACCTTC.

V and J are TRBV3-1 and TRBJ2-1, with D perhaps TRBD1 or TRBD2 (5 bases each). Germline CDR1 LGHDT, CDR2 YNNKEL (reference sequence). CDR3 size: 15 residues. The V gene lost 2 bases and the J gene lost 6 bases, with 14 bases spanning the gap. DNA for the CDR3: TGTGCCAGCAGCCAATTTGGGGGTGGAGGCAATGAGCAGTTCTTC. Its translation: CASSQFGGGGNEQFF.

This chain connects TRBV28 to TRBJ2-5; D possibly matches TRBD1 or TRBD2 (6 bases each). The V end was cut by 5 bases, the J end by 0 bases, with 19 bases between. CDR3 length: 17 amino acids. Germline V gene sequence: CDR1 MDHEN, CDR2 SYDVKM. The CDR3 reads CASSTAEGGRYQETQYF. The CDR3 DNA reads as TGTGCCAGCAGTACAGCGGAGGGGGGTCGGTACCAAGAGACCCAGTACTTC.

This chain joins TRBV28 and TRBJ1-4; D perhaps matches TRBD1 (6 bases). The CDR3 extends over 11 amino acids. The germline V and J ends were trimmed by 8 bases and 14 bases, with 15 bases remaining between them. Germline-derived CDR1 and CDR2 are MDHEN and SYDVKM. CDR3 sequence: CASSRGGRLFF. CDR3 nucleotides: TGTGCCAGCTCAAGAGGGGGTCGGCTGTTTTTT. Using reference TRBV28 and TRBJ1-4 for the parts outside the CDR3, the full variable domain is DVKVTQSSRYLVKRTGEKVFLECVQDMDHENMFWYRQDPGLGLRLIYFSYDVKMKEKGDIPEGYSVSREKKERFSLILESASTNQTSMYLCASSRGGRLFFGSGTQLSVL.

The DNA of the CDR3 is TGCGCCAGCAGACATAGCGGGGCGAACAATGAGCAGTTCTTC. Translating it yields CASRHSGANNEQFF. The genes are TRBV5-1 and TRBJ2-1, with TRBD2 matching 8 bases. J was trimmed by 5 bases and V by 5 bases; bases with no gene match: 6. Germline V CDR1 and CDR2: SGHRS, YFSETQ. CDR3 length: 14 residues.

This clonotype came up many times. V gene TRBV11-2 combines with J gene TRBJ1-5; D is unclear. This CDR3 contains 13 residues. Germline loops: CDR1 SGHAT, CDR2 FQNNGV. Trimming took 1 base from V and 3 from J, leaving 4 bases between them. CDR3 in amino acids: CASSLADNQPQHF. CDR3 in DNA: TGTGCCAGCAGCTTAGCCGACAATCAGCCCCAGCATTTT.

The DNA for the CDR3 is TGTGCCAGCATACGGCCCGGGGGGAGGGATGGCTACACCTTC. Its protein is CASIRPGGRDGYTF. V usage is TRBV12-3 or TRBV12-4 and J usage is TRBJ1-2; possibly TRBD1 for D (5 bases). V was clipped by 7 bases and J by 6 bases, with 18 bases between them. This CDR3 region has 14 residues.

This clonotype was counted a few times. The rearrangement uses TRBV28 and TRBJ2-7; 10 nucleotides match TRBD1. There are 15 residues in the CDR3. V lost 5 bases, J lost 7 bases, and 11 bases stayed unmatched. CDR1 and CDR2 (germline): MDHEN, SYDVKM. The CDR3 loop reads CASSHPGTGAGEQYF. The CDR3 nucleotides are TGTGCCAGCAGTCATCCCGGGACAGGGGCTGGGGAGCAGTACTTC.

This clonotype came up a few times. This chain uses TRBV12-3 or TRBV12-4 with TRBJ2-5; D gene ambiguous. V lost 2 bases, J lost 1 base, and 8 bases lay in between. This CDR3 spans 14 amino acids. The CDR3 loop is CASSLTQAQETQYF. Written as DNA, the CDR3 is TGTGCCAGCAGTTTAACCCAGGCCCAAGAGACCCAGTACTTC.

This clonotype turned up a few times. The V and J genes are TRBV7-3 and TRBJ2-2; a weak D match, TRBD2 (6 bases). The germline V and J ends were trimmed by 0 bases and 2 bases, with 10 bases remaining between them. The CDR3 has 16 residues. Germline V gene data show CDR1 as SGHTA and CDR2 as FQGTGA. Here the CDR3 reads CASSLTPSANTGELFF. The CDR3 bases are TGTGCCAGCAGCTTAACTCCTAGCGCCAACACCGGGGAGCTGTTTTTT.

This clonotype was seen only a few times. The rearrangement links TRBV20-1 to TRBJ2-1, with unresolved D. The CDR3 covers 12 residues. Per germline, CDR1 DFQATT and CDR2 SNEGSKA (reference sequence). V lost 3 bases to trimming and J lost 8 bases, with 11 bases between them. The CDR3 DNA follows: TGCAGTGCTAGTGACCTTGGGGATGAGCAGTTCTTC. It encodes CSASDLGDEQFF.

The sample holds a few counts of this clonotype. The chain is built from TRBV7-8 and TRBJ2-2, with 10 bases aligning to TRBD1. The CDR3 is 17 residues long. Germline-derived CDR1 and CDR2 are SGHVS and FQNEAQ. Trimming cost V 5 bases and J 1 base; bases outside gene matches: 7. CDR3 bases: TGTGCCAGCAGCCATCGACAGGGGGCTATGAACACCGGGGAGCTGTTTTTT. Amino acid sequence: CASSHRQGAMNTGELFF.